These 16 T cell receptor beta chains came from one sample sequenced in a study of T cell repertoires in cytomegalovirus infection. One entry per CDR3 protein, called by TCRdb with MiXCR from the reads. The table has 350,000 to 550,000 distinct CDR3 sequences, approximately 33% seen once. Sequencing was performed on PBMCs. These receptors came from a human donor in good health (CMV status not recorded). Some clones in this sample may be carry-over from other donors' samples.

This clonotype was seen at least ten times. The germline gene is not matched at one end of the junction; a read error may be the cause. The rearrangement joins TRBV5-1 to TRBJ1-5; possible D gene TRBD1, 6 bases. Germline V lookup: CDR1 SGHRS, CDR2 YFSETQ. The CDR3 has 15 amino acids. The CDR3 DNA is TGTGCCAGCAGCCTAGAGGGGGTTAGCAATCAGCCCCAGCATTTT. The encoded protein is CASSLEGVSNQPQHF. The full variable domain, rest sourced from reference TRBV5-1 and TRBJ1-5, is KAGVTQTPRYLIKTRGQQVTLSCSPISGHRSVSWYQQTPGQGLQFLFEYFSETQRNKGNFPGRFSGRQFSNSRSEMNVSTLELGDSALYLCASSLEGVSNQPQHFGDGTRLSIL.

This clonotype was seen a handful of times. Here the CDR3 reads CATSDNRDRGHNEQFF. The CDR3 DNA follows: TGTGCCACCAGTGACAACCGGGACAGGGGCCACAATGAGCAGTTCTTC. The chain recombines TRBV24-1 with TRBJ2-1, with 10 bases identical to TRBD1. The J segment lost 5 bases and the V segment lost 4 bases, leaving 7 bases of the junction unmatched. This CDR3 comprises 16 residues. CDR1 is KGHDR and CDR2 is SFDVKD in the germline V gene.

This clonotype showed up many times. The J gene is TRBJ1-6, the V gene TRBV7-8; 9 bases match TRBD1. The V segment lost 5 bases and the J segment 10 bases; nucleotides outside the gene matches: 6. CDR3 length: 14 amino acids. Germline-derived CDR1 and CDR2 are SGHVS and FQNEAQ. The DNA of the CDR3 is TGTGCCAGCAGCATTGGGACAGGGCCATCACCCCTCCACTTT. Translation: CASSIGTGPSPLHF.

The rearrangement links TRBV7-2 to TRBJ2-7; a possible D gene is TRBD2 (6 bases). Looked up from germline, CDR1 is SGHTA and CDR2 is FQGNSA. V dropped 1 base and J dropped 5 bases, with 12 bases sitting between them. The CDR3 totals 14 residues. This CDR3 reads CASSLVGGDDEQYF. The CDR3 DNA follows: TGTGCCAGCAGCTTAGTCGGAGGGGATGACGAGCAGTACTTC.

The chain is built from TRBV6-1 and TRBJ1-2, with 7 bases identical to TRBD1. The CDR3 is made up of 13 amino acids. From germline, CDR1 is MNHNS and CDR2 SASEGT. J gave up 7 bases and V 7 bases, and 9 bases lay outside the gene matches. CDR3 residues: CASIYRGSGGYTF. DNA of the CDR3: TGTGCCAGCATTTACAGGGGATCAGGTGGCTACACCTTC.

In its sample, this clonotype was seen a few times. The chain has TRBV5-5 and TRBJ2-7; perhaps TRBD1 as D (6 bases). V dropped 0 bases and J dropped 3 bases, with 13 bases sitting between them. Germline V gives CDR1 SGHKS, CDR2 YYEKEE (reference sequence). CDR3 length: 15 residues. CDR3 in amino acids: CASSLAQGKGYEQYF. The CDR3 DNA is TGTGCCAGCAGCTTGGCCCAGGGGAAGGGCTACGAGCAGTACTTC.

Note on this clonotype: This may be a read error: a much more frequent sequence differs by one nucleotide. The J gene is TRBJ2-1, the V gene TRBV7-2; TRBD2 matches 8 bases. CDR3 length: 15 amino acids. With 4 bases clipped from V and 3 bases from J, the junction kept 5 bases outside the gene matches. Germline assignment: CDR1 SGHTA and CDR2 FQGNSA. The CDR3 region has the DNA TGTGCCAGCAGCTCCGCGGGGGGTGTCTACAATGAGCAGTTCTTC. It translates to CASSSAGGVYNEQFF.

The chain employs TRBV6-5 and TRBJ2-1; either TRBD1 or TRBD2 may fit D (5 bases each). Trimming removed 6 bases from V and 9 bases from J, with 24 bases in between. Germline V gene data show CDR1 as MNHEY and CDR2 as SVGAGI. The CDR3 length is 16 residues. Here the CDR3 DNA reads TGTGCCAGCAGATATCTCACAGGACTCACCGCGTCTGAGCAGTTCTTC. Its protein product is CASRYLTGLTASEQFF.

This chain uses TRBV10-3 with TRBJ2-1; 8 positions match TRBD1. The CDR3 is 17 amino acids. The germline CDR1 and CDR2 sequences are ENHRY and SYGVKD. V shed 3 bases, J shed 3 bases, and the junction held 10 bases outside the gene matches. The CDR3 loop is CAISDPSGQEFYNEQFF. The DNA for the CDR3 is TGTGCCATCAGTGACCCGTCGGGACAGGAGTTCTACAATGAGCAGTTCTTC.

Notes on this clonotype: Compared with germline, one end of the junction differs, possibly owing to a read error. The DNA of the CDR3 is TGTTCCAGCAGCGTAGCTACGGGTGGACTAGTGGGCACCGGGGAGCTGTTTTTT. It is translated as CSSSVATGGLVGTGELFF. The chain joins TRBV9 to TRBJ2-2; TRBD2 matches 7 bases. CDR3 length: 18 amino acids. CDR1 SGDLS and CDR2 YYNGEE come from the germline V gene.

The chain combines TRBV5-4 with TRBJ1-1, with D possibly being TRBD1 (6 bases). Germline lookup yields CDR1 SGHNT and CDR2 YYREEE (reference sequence). V was pared by 4 bases and J by 5 bases, with 21 bases between. The CDR3 has 16 residues. The CDR3: CASSPSGGRGGTEAFF. As DNA, the CDR3 is TGTGCCAGCAGCCCCAGCGGAGGCAGGGGCGGTACTGAAGCTTTCTTT.

In this sample, this clonotype turned up many times. The chain couples TRBV7-6 to TRBJ2-2; the D is unclear. V lost 1 base and J lost 6, with 6 bases in between. The length of the CDR3 is 13 residues. CDR1 SGHVS and CDR2 FNYEAQ come from the germline V gene. The CDR3 nucleotides read TGTGCCAGCAGCTTAGAGGGATCCGGGGAGCTGTTTTTT. It encodes CASSLEGSGELFF.

CDR3 amino acids: CASSLGVGLGPSETQYF. The CDR3 nucleotides are TGTGCCAGCAGCTTAGGGGTGGGCCTAGGCCCCTCTGAGACCCAGTACTTC. The V gene is TRBV11-2, the J gene TRBJ2-5, with D hard to call. The CDR3 contains 17 residues. Per the germline V gene, CDR1 is SGHAT and CDR2 is FQNNGV. The V and J ends lost 1 base and 5 bases respectively, with 20 bases between them. The full variable domain, its missing parts supplied by reference TRBV11-2 and TRBJ2-5, is EAGVAQSPRYKIIEKRQSVAFWCNPISGHATLYWYQQILGQGPKLLIQFQNNGVVDDSQLPKDRFSAERLKGVDSTLKIQPAKLEDSAVYLCASSLGVGLGPSETQYFGPGTRLLVL.

This clonotype was seen at least ten times. The V and J genes are TRBV4-1 and TRBJ1-6, with a weak D call TRBD1 (6 bases). Trimming shortened V by 1 base and J by 2 bases, and 6 bases separated the two germline ends. This CDR3 is built from 15 residues. Germline values: CDR1 MGHRA, CDR2 YSYEKL. DNA of the CDR3: TGCGCCAGCAGCCAAGGGACAGCCTATAATTCACCCCTCCACTTT. Translated, it gives CASSQGTAYNSPLHF.

The genes are TRBV27 and TRBJ1-5; unclear D gene. The germline V gene has CDR1 MNHEY and CDR2 SMNVEV (reference sequence). This CDR3 contains 15 residues. V lost 2 bases, J lost 4 bases, and 12 bases lay in between. Here the CDR3 reads CASSLSGNKNQPQHF. The CDR3, as DNA: TGTGCCAGCAGTTTAAGCGGCAACAAAAATCAGCCCCAGCATTTT.

This rearrangement joins TRBV5-5 to TRBJ2-2; no clear D. Trimming pared 3 bases from V and 5 bases from J, leaving 14 bases between. The CDR3 loop spans 15 amino acids. Per the germline V gene, CDR1 is SGHKS and CDR2 is YYEKEE (reference sequence). The CDR3 loop reads CASSSVVADTGELFF. Here the CDR3 DNA reads TGTGCCAGCAGCTCTGTGGTGGCAGATACCGGGGAGCTGTTTTTT.